The 28 T cell receptor beta chains below all came from one sample that was sequenced in a study of blood T cells in healthy people across ages (dated by TCRdb to 2014 to 2015). The protocol used for the library was 5' RACE. TCRdb lists the instrument as Illumina HiSeq 2500. A second about 7 to 12 cycle PCR used a sample-barcoded 5' primer and a J-beta primer mix. TCRdb redid the processing of the public reads, applying fastp at Q25 and MiXCR, and retained in-frame beta chains. Each CDR3 protein gets just one entry, which takes the most common genes and DNA from the rows behind it. The sample table lists some 760,000 distinct CDR3 sequences, just under 25% of them with a count of one. Of the sample, roughly 9% falls within the top ten clones. These data also formed part of another study, on T cells of mothers and their children.

The sample comprised blood. The receptor source for this set is a boy aged 5-17 years in good health.

The V call is TRBV5-6, the J call TRBJ2-1, with TRBD2 identical over 9 bases. V lost 0 bases and J lost 9; bases outside the gene matches: 4. The CDR3 consists of 14 residues. The germline V gene has CDR1 SGHDT and CDR2 YYEEEE. The CDR3 reads CASSLGSSGSEQFF. The CDR3 DNA sequence: TGTGCCAGCAGCTTGGGGAGTAGCGGGAGTGAGCAGTTCTTC.

The table lists this clonotype with a few counts. The chain employs TRBV21-1 and TRBJ2-4; TRBD2, as called in the table, went unchecked against the DNA. TRBV21-1 is an annotated pseudogene. This CDR3 has 17 amino acids. CDR3 DNA sequence: TGTGCCAGCAGCAAAAAGGGCGGTCCAGCTATCAAAAACATTCAGTACTTC. It is translated as CASSKKGGPAIKNIQYF.

The chain carries TRBV13 and TRBJ2-3; D may be TRBD2 (5 bases). The CDR3 loop spans 18 amino acids. Trimming removed 5 bases from V and 3 bases from J, with 24 bases in between. The V gene's germline CDR1 is PRHDT and CDR2 FYEKMQ (reference sequence). CDR3 DNA sequence: TGTGCCAGCAGCACAAGCCGCGGTAGAACCTCGGGGACAGATACGCAGTATTTT. Its translation: CASSTSRGRTSGTDTQYF. Using reference TRBV13 and TRBJ2-3 for the parts outside the CDR3, the full variable domain is AAGVIQSPRHLIKEKRETATLKCYPIPRHDTVYWYQQGPGQDPQFLISFYEKMQSDKGSIPDRFSAQQFSDYHSELNMSSLELGDSALYFCASSTSRGRTSGTDTQYFGPGTRLTVL.

This chain connects TRBV6-5 to TRBJ1-4; D gene uncertain. The CDR3 extends over 13 amino acids. Trimming took off 6 bases at V and 8 bases at J, with 13 bases between the two ends. The germline V gene encodes CDR1 MNHEY and CDR2 SVGAGI. CDR3 nucleotides: TGTGCCAGCAGAGTTGGGGAAGGCGAAAAACTGTTTTTT. Amino acid sequence: CASRVGEGEKLFF.

The V and J genes are TRBV3-1 and TRBJ2-7, with 8 bases that match TRBD2. This CDR3 is 15 amino acids long. Germline V CDR1 and CDR2: LGHDT, YNNKEL (reference sequence). The V and J ends lost 3 bases and 5 bases, in that order; junction bases with no gene match: 9. The CDR3 region is CASSHNAGGEDEQYF. The CDR3 DNA reads TGTGCCAGCAGCCATAACGCGGGAGGTGAAGACGAGCAGTACTTC.

This clonotype occurred a few times. The chain carries TRBV7-9 and TRBJ2-7; D is possibly TRBD2 (5 bases). From germline, CDR1 is SEHNR and CDR2 FQNEAQ (reference sequence). Between the trimmed V and J ends, which lost 1 base and 3 bases, there was a span of 13 bases. The CDR3 is made up of 15 amino acids. CDR3 sequence: CASSLGVSGGYEQYF. The CDR3 DNA reads as TGTGCCAGCAGCTTAGGAGTGTCAGGAGGCTACGAGCAGTACTTC.

This chain links TRBV2 with TRBJ2-5, with 7 bases aligning to TRBD2. This CDR3 is built from 17 residues. CDR1 is SNHLY and CDR2 is FYNNEI in the germline V gene. Losses at the gene ends were 6 bases for V and 2 bases for J; bases not matched to a gene: 15. This CDR3 reads CASSDDGLGDDQETQYF. CDR3 bases: TGTGCCAGCAGCGACGACGGACTAGGGGATGATCAAGAGACCCAGTACTTC.

This clonotype appeared a few times. The chain recombines TRBV6-1 with TRBJ2-5, with 10 bases lining up with TRBD2. Germline CDR1 MNHNS, CDR2 SASEGT. J lost 2 bases, V lost 7 bases, and 10 bases had no gene match. The CDR3 consists of 16 residues. The CDR3 nucleotides are TGTGCCAGCATCCCCACCGGGACTAGCGTTCAAGAGACCCAGTACTTC. As protein: CASIPTGTSVQETQYF.

V is TRBV4-3 and J is TRBJ2-5; 7 positions match TRBD2. The CDR3 covers 16 residues. V dropped 1 base and J dropped 5; count of bases not matched to a gene: 10. The germline V gene encodes CDR1 LGHNA and CDR2 YSLEER. The CDR3 spells CASSQVRAGPEETQYF. CDR3 DNA: TGCGCCAGCAGCCAAGTAAGAGCGGGGCCTGAGGAGACCCAGTACTTC.

This clonotype appeared a few times. For the CDR3, the DNA is TGTGCCAGCGTTGAAACTCGATCTGGGGCCAACGTCCTGACTTTC. Its protein is CASVETRSGANVLTF. This chain joins TRBV19 and TRBJ2-6; D ambiguous. Germline V lookup: CDR1 LNHDA, CDR2 SQIVND (reference sequence). The CDR3 covers 15 residues. Trimming took off 9 bases at V and 1 base at J, with 13 bases between the two ends. The whole variable domain, filled in from reference TRBV19 and TRBJ2-6, reads DGGITQSPKYLFRKEGQNVTLSCEQNLNHDAMYWYRQDPGQGLRLIYYSQIVNDFQKGDIAEGYSVSREKKESFPLTVTSAQKNPTAFYLCASVETRSGANVLTFGAGSRLTVL.

V gene TRBV28 combines with J gene TRBJ2-5; D might be TRBD1 (6 bases). The J call is doubtful: the DNA matches TRBJ2-7 better. CDR1 MDHEN and CDR2 SYDVKM come from the germline V gene. CDR3 length: 15 amino acids. The CDR3 coding sequence is TGTGCCAGCAGTTTTAATGAGTACAGGGAGTACGAGCAGTACTTC. This codes for CASSFNEYREYEQYF.

The sample holds a few counts of this clonotype. The V call is TRBV4-3, the J call TRBJ1-5, with 8 positions matching TRBD1. Germline-derived CDR1 and CDR2 are LGHNA and YSLEER. The CDR3 is 19 residues long. V shed 0 bases and J 3 bases; nucleotides not matched to a gene: 13. In DNA form, the CDR3 reads TGCGCCAGCAGCCAAGATACCAAGGTCCCGGACAGGGCCAATCAGCCCCAGCATTTT. It encodes CASSQDTKVPDRANQPQHF.

The chain uses TRBV2 and TRBJ2-7; D gene uncertain. V lost 3 bases, J lost 2 bases, and 8 bases lay in between. Germline loops: CDR1 SNHLY, CDR2 FYNNEI. The CDR3 runs to 13 residues. The CDR3: CASSDAATYEQYF. The CDR3, as DNA: TGTGCCAGCAGTGATGCAGCAACCTACGAGCAGTACTTC.

The sample holds a few counts of this clonotype. The V and J genes are TRBV25-1 and TRBJ2-5, with TRBD2 identical over 7 bases. The assigned J gene may be wrong: the sequence end matches TRBJ2-7 better. This CDR3 is built from 15 residues. CDR1 is MGHDK and CDR2 is SYGVNS in the germline V gene. CDR3 bases: TGTGCCAGCAGTGAAGGAGGGAGGGCCCCGGGCGAGCAGTACTTC. The encoded protein is CASSEGGRAPGEQYF.

V gene TRBV10-1 combines with J gene TRBJ2-7; tentatively, D is TRBD2 (5 bases). This CDR3 is built from 15 residues. Trimming left V 2 bases short and J 2 bases short, with 13 bases between. CDR1 and CDR2 from the germline V gene are WNHNN and SYGVQD (reference sequence). The CDR3 coding sequence is TGCGCCAGCAGTGAGAATAGCGAGCCCCCCTACGAGCAGTACTTC. Translation gives CASSENSEPPYEQYF.

The rearrangement joins TRBV11-2 to TRBJ2-1; TRBD1 might be the D (6 bases). V was pared by 1 base and J by 6 bases, with 10 bases between. CDR1 SGHAT and CDR2 FQNNGV come from the germline V gene. CDR3 length equals 14 residues. This CDR3 is CASSLGGPTNEQFF. CDR3 bases: TGTGCCAGCAGCTTAGGGGGGCCTACCAATGAGCAGTTCTTC.

The chain is built from TRBV5-6 and TRBJ1-1, with D possibly TRBD1 on 5 matching bases. Trimming left V 0 bases short and J 1 base short, with 7 bases between. The CDR3 loop spans 14 amino acids. Germline V lookup: CDR1 SGHDT, CDR2 YYEEEE. In DNA form, the CDR3 reads TGTGCCAGCAGCTTGGACAGGAGGAACACTGAAGCTTTCTTT. Its translation is CASSLDRRNTEAFF.

The gene calls are TRBV2 and TRBJ2-1; D is perhaps TRBD1 (6 bases). V dropped 5 bases and J dropped 1 base, with 9 bases sitting between them. CDR3 length equals 14 residues. Per germline, CDR1 SNHLY and CDR2 FYNNEI. CDR3 protein: CASSIQGSYNEQFF. As DNA, the CDR3 is TGTGCCAGCAGTATCCAGGGGTCCTACAATGAGCAGTTCTTC.

The chain has TRBV5-1 and TRBJ1-1; a weak D match, TRBD1 (6 bases). Per germline, CDR1 SGHRS and CDR2 YFSETQ. This CDR3 has 15 residues. The V end was cut by 3 bases, the J end by 2 bases, with 14 bases between. The CDR3 bases are TGCGCCAGCAGCTCCTTACCGACAGGTAACACTGAAGCTTTCTTT. Its protein is CASSSLPTGNTEAFF. Complete variable domain (other parts from reference TRBV5-1 and TRBJ1-1): KAGVTQTPRYLIKTRGQQVTLSCSPISGHRSVSWYQQTPGQGLQFLFEYFSETQRNKGNFPGRFSGRQFSNSRSEMNVSTLELGDSALYLCASSSLPTGNTEAFFGQGTRLTVV.

The rearrangement links TRBV5-6 to TRBJ2-5; 7 nucleotides line up with TRBD2. This CDR3 is built from 16 residues. CDR1 and CDR2 from the germline V gene are SGHDT and YYEEEE. After removal of 7 bases from V and 1 base from J, the junction contained 13 bases not matched to a gene. The CDR3 region is CASAGRKRGFQETQYF. CDR3 DNA: TGTGCCAGCGCTGGAAGGAAGCGGGGCTTCCAAGAGACCCAGTACTTC.

This clonotype was seen a few times. This CDR3 is CATSYRGQYEQFF. The CDR3 region has the DNA TGTGCCACCAGCTACAGGGGGCAGTATGAGCAGTTCTTC. The chain recombines TRBV15 with TRBJ2-1; 9 nucleotides line up with TRBD1. Trimming removed 5 bases from V and 8 bases from J; junction bases left unmatched: 4. Germline V gene sequence: CDR1 LNHNV, CDR2 YYDKDF (reference sequence). CDR3 size: 13 residues. The whole variable domain, remainder taken from reference TRBV15 and TRBJ2-1, is DAMVIQNPRYQVTQFGKPVTLSCSQTLNHNVMYWYQQKSSQAPKLLFHYYDKDFNNEADTPDNFQSRRPNTSFCFLDIRSPGLGDTAMYLCATSYRGQYEQFFGPGTRLTVL.

This clonotype was seen just once. The V call is TRBV20-1, the J call TRBJ1-2, with D possibly TRBD1 on 6 matching bases. Trimming shortened V by 8 bases and J by 3 bases, and 13 bases separated the two germline ends. The CDR3 length is 12 residues. Germline assignment: CDR1 DFQATT and CDR2 SNEGSKA (reference sequence). This CDR3 reads CSLPRQDYGYTF. CDR3 DNA sequence: TGCAGTCTACCAAGACAGGACTATGGCTACACCTTC.

V usage is TRBV11-2 and J usage is TRBJ2-1, with D perhaps matching TRBD2 (6 bases). V lost 2 bases to trimming and J lost 6 bases, with 17 bases between them. The germline CDR1 and CDR2 sequences are SGHAT and FQNNGV. CDR3 length: 16 residues. This CDR3 reads CASSLSQTSLFNEQFF. The CDR3 DNA reads TGTGCCAGCAGCTTATCCCAGACTAGTCTTTTCAATGAGCAGTTCTTC.

This clonotype appeared many times. The rearrangement uses TRBV7-2 and TRBJ2-1; 13 bases are shared with TRBD2. Trimming took 4 bases from V and 4 from J; bases not matched to a gene: 4. The germline CDR1 and CDR2 sequences are SGHTA and FQGNSA. This CDR3 spans 16 amino acids. The CDR3 DNA reads TGTGCCAGCAGCTATACTAGCGGGGGGGCGTACAATGAGCAGTTCTTC. Residues: CASSYTSGGAYNEQFF. The full variable domain, in which reference TRBV7-2 and TRBJ2-1 provide the parts outside the CDR3, is GAGVSQSPSNKVTEKGKDVELRCDPISGHTALYWYRQSLGQGLEFLIYFQGNSAPDKSGLPSDRFSAERTGGSVSTLTIQRTQQEDSAVYLCASSYTSGGAYNEQFFGPGTRLTVL.

This clonotype occurred many times. The rearrangement uses TRBV7-9 and TRBJ2-5; D might be TRBD2 (6 bases). The V end was cut by 5 bases, the J end by 1 base, with 14 bases between. From germline, CDR1 is SEHNR and CDR2 FQNEAQ (reference sequence). CDR3 size: 15 residues. CDR3 in amino acids: CASSRTRTTQETQYF. Here the CDR3 DNA reads TGTGCCAGCAGCCGCACTCGGACTACCCAAGAGACCCAGTACTTC.

The chain uses TRBV10-3 and TRBJ2-7; D may be TRBD1 or TRBD2 (5 bases each). The CDR3 spans 12 residues. Deletions cut 8 bases from V and 10 bases from J, with 18 bases between. Germline CDR1 reads ENHRY; CDR2 reads SYGVKD. CDR3 protein: CAISRDGGEQYF. The CDR3 nucleotides read TGTGCCATCTCGAGGGACGGAGGTGAACAGTACTTC.

This clonotype showed up just a few times. The rearrangement joins TRBV5-1 to TRBJ2-5; TRBD2 matches at 7 bases. The V and J ends lost 6 bases and 7 bases, in that order; junction bases with no gene match: 12. The CDR3 contains 14 residues. Germline V lookup: CDR1 SGHRS, CDR2 YFSETQ. CDR3: CASMWTGRAGTQYF. In DNA, the CDR3 is TGCGCCAGCATGTGGACGGGGAGGGCCGGGACCCAGTACTTC.

The V gene is TRBV4-3, the J gene TRBJ2-1; D remains unclear. The closer fit of TRBJ2-5 to the DNA end suggests the J call may be wrong. The length of the CDR3 is 16 residues. Germline assignment: CDR1 LGHNA and CDR2 YSLEER. For the CDR3, the DNA is TGCGCCAGCAGCCAAGATTGGACGGCCCTCCAAGAGACCCAGTACTTC. This codes for CASSQDWTALQETQYF.